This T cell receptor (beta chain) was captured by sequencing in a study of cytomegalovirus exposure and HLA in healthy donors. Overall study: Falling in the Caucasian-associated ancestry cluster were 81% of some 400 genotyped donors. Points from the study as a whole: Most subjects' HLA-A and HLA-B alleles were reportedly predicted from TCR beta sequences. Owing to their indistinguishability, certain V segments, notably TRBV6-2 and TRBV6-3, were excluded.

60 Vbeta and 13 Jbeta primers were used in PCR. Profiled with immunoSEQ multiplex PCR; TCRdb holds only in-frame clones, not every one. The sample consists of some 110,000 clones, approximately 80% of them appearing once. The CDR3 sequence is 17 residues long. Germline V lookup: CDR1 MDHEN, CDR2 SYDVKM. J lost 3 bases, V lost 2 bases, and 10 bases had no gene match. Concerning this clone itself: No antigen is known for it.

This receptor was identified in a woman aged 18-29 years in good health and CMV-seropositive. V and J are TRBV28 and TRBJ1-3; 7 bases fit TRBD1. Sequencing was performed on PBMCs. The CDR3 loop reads CASSLRGPGGFGNTIYF. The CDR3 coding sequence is TGTGCCAGCAGTTTAAGGGGGCCAGGGGGTTTTGGAAACACCATATATTTT.